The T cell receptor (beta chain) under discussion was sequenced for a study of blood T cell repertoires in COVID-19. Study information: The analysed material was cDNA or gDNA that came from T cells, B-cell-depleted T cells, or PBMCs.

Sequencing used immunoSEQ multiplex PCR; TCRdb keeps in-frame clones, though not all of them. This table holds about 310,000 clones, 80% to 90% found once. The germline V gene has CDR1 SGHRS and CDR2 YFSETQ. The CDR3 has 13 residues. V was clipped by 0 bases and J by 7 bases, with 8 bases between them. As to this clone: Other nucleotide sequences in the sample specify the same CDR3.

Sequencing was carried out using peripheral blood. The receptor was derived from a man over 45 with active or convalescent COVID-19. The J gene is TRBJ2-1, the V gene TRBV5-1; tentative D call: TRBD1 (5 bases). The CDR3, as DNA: TGCGCCAGCAGCTTGGCGACAGTGAATGAGCAGTTCTTC. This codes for CASSLATVNEQFF.